This T cell receptor (beta chain) derives from a study of shared clonotypes between healthy human individuals. Study conclusions and caveats: It was only blood that was sampled, and tissue repertoires likely differ. Memory subsets had estimated richness that was generally smaller than that of naive subsets.

The CDR3 extends over 14 amino acids. Trimming removed 3 bases from V and 6 bases from J; junction bases left unmatched: 8. Germline V lookup: CDR1 SGDLS, CDR2 YYNGEE. Only CD45RO-negative cells positively selected for CCR7 counted as naive CD8 cells, so terminally differentiated effector memory CD45RA+ cells were excluded. A word on this clone: Antigen specificity is unknown.

Only in-frame clones appear in the TCRdb table, and some are missing; sequencing was by immunoSEQ multiplex PCR. The data show about 2 million clones, roughly 95% seen once. Material: naive CD8+ T cells sorted from blood. The clonotype comes from a man between 18 and 35 years old in good health. The rearrangement joins TRBV9 to TRBJ1-2; 7 positions agree with TRBD1. The DNA of the CDR3 is TGTGCCAGCAGCGCGAGCCAGGGGGAGGATGGCTACACCTTC. Residues: CASSASQGEDGYTF.